These 11 T cell receptor beta chains share one sample of origin, sequenced in a study of identical twins. MiXCR was run by TCRdb on the 5' RACE reads, yielding one entry per CDR3 protein. The sample includes hundreds of thousands of distinct CDR3 sequences, around 8.6% of them seen just once. In addition, the sample was reused for a study of yellow fever vaccine responses in identical twins.

Sequenced input: PBMCs. These receptors all come from a woman between 18 and 29 years old in good health.

J is TRBJ2-7 and V is TRBV5-1, with a weak D call TRBD2 (6 bases). Germline V lookup: CDR1 SGHRS, CDR2 YFSETQ. This CDR3 region has 16 residues. The V end lost 0 bases, the J end lost 6 bases, and 19 bases lay between the germline ends. The CDR3 region has the DNA TGCGCCAGCAGCTTGGCCGGGGGAACGGTCTTACGCGAGCAGTACTTC. Protein product: CASSLAGGTVLREQYF.

The chain joins TRBV25-1 to TRBJ1-1; no clear D gene. With 4 bases removed from V and 1 base from J, the gap between germline ends came to 10 bases. This CDR3 region has 14 residues. CDR1 is MGHDK and CDR2 is SYGVNS in the germline V gene. CDR3 coding DNA: TGTGCCAGCAGTGCCCACAAGGCGAACACTGAAGCTTTCTTT. It codes for CASSAHKANTEAFF. The entire variable domain, with the rest obtained from reference TRBV25-1 and TRBJ1-1, is as follows: EADIYQTPRYLVIGTGKKITLECSQTMGHDKMYWYQQDPGMELHLIHYSYGVNSTEKGDLSSESTVSRIRTEHFPLTLESARPSHTSQYLCASSAHKANTEAFFGQGTRLTVV.

The V and J genes are TRBV6-2 or TRBV6-3 and TRBJ2-1; 7 bases fit TRBD2. Germline lookup yields CDR1 MNHEY and CDR2 SVGEGT. V gave up 0 bases and J gave up 1 base; unmatched junction bases: 3. The CDR3 length is 16 residues. CDR3 region: CASSYSTSWSYNEQFF. DNA for the CDR3: TGTGCCAGCAGTTACTCGACTAGCTGGTCCTACAATGAGCAGTTCTTC.

The sample holds a few counts of this clonotype. V is TRBV9 and J is TRBJ2-6, with no clear D. V lost 3 bases and J 4 bases, leaving 17 bases between the germline ends. This CDR3 has 17 residues. Germline V gives CDR1 SGDLS, CDR2 YYNGEE. The CDR3 region has the DNA TGTGCCAGCAGCGGGAGTAGGCACCCGGCCGGGGCCAACGTCCTGACTTTC. This gives the protein CASSGSRHPAGANVLTF.

CDR3 bases: TGTGCCAGCAGTTCAAGCACGCGAGGGTTGGGGGATCACAATGAGCAGTTCTTC. It yields the protein CASSSSTRGLGDHNEQFF. The chain links TRBV28 to TRBJ2-1; either TRBD1 or TRBD2 may supply D (5 bases each). Trimming took 4 bases from V and 5 from J, leaving 24 bases between them. The CDR3 loop spans 18 amino acids. Germline CDR1 reads MDHEN; CDR2 reads SYDVKM.

This clonotype has a count of ten or more. The chain employs TRBV21-1 and TRBJ2-7; the D segment call TRBD2 is taken from the table without a DNA check. TRBV21-1 is labeled a pseudogene. This CDR3 spans 15 amino acids. CDR3 in amino acids: CASSNQRERSYEQYF. The DNA of the CDR3 is TGTGCCAGCAGCAATCAGCGGGAGCGCTCCTACGAGCAGTACTTC.

This clonotype has a handful of counts. CDR3 nucleotides: TGTGCCAGCAGCCCCGGAGGTGGGGGGCTAGGGGAGCAGTACTTC. As protein: CASSPGGGGLGEQYF. V gene TRBV9 combines with J gene TRBJ2-7; the D gene could be TRBD1 or TRBD2 (6 bases each). Germline V gene lookup returns CDR1 SGDLS and CDR2 YYNGEE. This CDR3 is built from 15 residues. Between the trimmed V and J ends, which lost 4 bases and 7 bases, there was a span of 21 bases.

CDR3 DNA sequence: TGCAGTGCTAGGTTGGCGGGAGGCCCGGCGAATGAGCAGTTCTTC. It encodes CSARLAGGPANEQFF. The genes are TRBV20-1 and TRBJ2-1, with TRBD2 matching 8 bases. The V segment lost 3 bases and the J segment 7 bases; nucleotides outside the gene matches: 11. This CDR3 has 15 residues. Germline-derived CDR1 and CDR2 are DFQATT and SNEGSKA (reference sequence).

This clonotype was picked up a small number of times. The gene calls are TRBV7-2 and TRBJ1-2; 7 bases align to TRBD1. CDR3 length: 15 amino acids. The ends lost 4 bases at V and 3 bases at J; junction bases unmatched: 8. The germline gives CDR1 SGHTA, CDR2 FQGNSA. In DNA form, the CDR3 reads TGTGCCAGCAGCTACCGGGACAGCGTCTACTATGGCTACACCTTC. Its translation: CASSYRDSVYYGYTF.

This clonotype was picked up a small number of times. The chain recombines TRBV4-3 with TRBJ1-2, with a tentative D call TRBD1 (5 bases). Germline CDR1 is LGHNA and CDR2 is YSLEER. The CDR3 consists of 14 residues. V was pared by 3 bases and J by 8 bases, with 16 bases between. CDR3 nucleotide sequence: TGCGCCAGCAGCCAGAGCTTAGGGGATGGGGGCTACACCTTC. It yields the protein CASSQSLGDGGYTF.

This clonotype was seen a few times. This rearrangement joins TRBV12-3 or TRBV12-4 to TRBJ2-7, with D perhaps being TRBD1 or TRBD2 (6 bases each). The CDR3 sequence is 15 residues long. V dropped 8 bases and J dropped 1 base, with 18 bases sitting between them. The CDR3 nucleotides are TGTGCCAGCCGGAACGGGGGCGGGGTGTCCTACGAGCAGTACTTC. Its translation is CASRNGGGVSYEQYF.